Listed below are T cell receptor beta chains from one sample, sequenced in a study of sequential checkpoint blockade in melanoma. The assay was immunoSEQ multiplex PCR, and TCRdb's table has in-frame clones only and misses some. The table lists approximately 29,000 clones, about 83% of them singletons. Source: CD8+ T cells sorted from blood (inferred from file names), taken from a patient given nivolumab and ipilimumab in sequence. The source is a human donor with melanoma. Both conserved end residues are part of each CDR3. The D gene is left open where the match is weak. Only part of the rows carry a size: once, few, many, or a class if the clone is expanded.

>TRBJ2-3|TRBV4-3|-|-
TGCGCCAGCAGCCAGGACTCCCACCCACCCCGAGATACGCAGTATTTT
CASSQDSHPPRDTQYF
>TRBJ2-1|TRBV7-8|TRBD2|few
TGTGCCAGCAGTCACAGTTTAGCGGGAGCTCTCTACAATGAGCAGTTCTTC
CASSHSLAGALYNEQFF
>TRBJ2-7|TRBV14|TRBD2|-
TGTGCCAGCAGCCAGCCTCTAGCGGGAGCCCACGAGCAGTACTTC
CASSQPLAGAHEQYF
>TRBJ2-7|TRBV28|TRBD1|-
TGTGCCAGCAGTTTAGAGTCTTTTGGGACAGGCGAGATCGAGCAGTACTTC
CASSLESFGTGEIEQYF
>TRBJ2-1|TRBV9|TRBD2|-
TGTGCCAGCAGCGTACTCAGCGGGGGGGTTAACAATGAGCAGTTCTTC
CASSVLSGGVNNEQFF
>TRBJ2-5|TRBV5-1|TRBD1|-
TGCGCCAGCAGCCAGACGACAGGGTACCAAGAGACCCAGTACTTC
CASSQTTGYQETQYF
>TRBJ2-7|TRBV7-6|TRBD1|-
TGTGCCAGCAGCTTAACTCTGACAGGGGGCAACGAGCAGTACTTC
CASSLTLTGGNEQYF
>TRBJ2-1|TRBV27|-|-
TGTGCCAGCACTCTACGCGGGGGCCGCGATGAGCAGTTCTTC
CASTLRGGRDEQFF
>TRBJ1-5|TRBV14|-|-
TGTGCCAGCAGCCAAGATAGGCCCCCAGGGAATCAGCCCCAGCATTTT
CASSQDRPPGNQPQHF
>TRBJ1-5|TRBV19|-|-
TGTGCCAGTGAGTCTCAGGGACTCACTCAGCCCCAGCATTTT
CASESQGLTQPQHF
>TRBJ2-7|TRBV21-1|-|few
TGTGCCAGCAGTTCAGCGGGGGGGCGGGACGAGCAGTACTTC
CASSSAGGRDEQYF
>TRBJ2-7|TRBV7-2|TRBD1|-
TGTGCCAGCAGCTCCACCGGGACAGGGGGCCACTACGAGCAGTACTTC
CASSSTGTGGHYEQYF
>TRBJ1-1|TRBV4-1|TRBD1|-
TGCGCCAGCAGCGAACGACAGGGTGCCGGTGAAGCTTTCTTT
CASSERQGAGEAFF
>TRBJ2-3|TRBV11-2|-|-
TGTGCCAGCAGCTTAGTTCTAGCAGATACGCAGTATTTT
CASSLVLADTQYF
>TRBJ1-1|TRBV15|-|-
TGTGCCACCAGCAGAGATTACCGAGAGGGAAACACTGAAGCTTTCTTT
CATSRDYREGNTEAFF
>TRBJ2-7|TRBV4-2|TRBD2|-
TGTGCCAGCAGCCAAGATTGGGGACTAGTATCCGGGTGGGAGCAGTACTTC
CASSQDWGLVSGWEQYF
>TRBJ2-1|TRBV10-2|-|-
TGCGCCAGCAGAGGGTGGAAGGGGGAAAAGTTCTTC
CASRGWKGEKFF
>TRBJ1-5|TRBV6-5|-|-
TGTGCCAGCAGGGGACAACCCAATCAGCCCCAGCATTTT
CASRGQPNQPQHF
>TRBJ2-3|TRBV27|TRBD1|-
TGTGCCAGCAGTTTAAACCCGGGACAGCACACAGATACGCAGTATTTT
CASSLNPGQHTDTQYF
>TRBJ2-5|TRBV7-2|TRBD2|-
TGTGCCAGCAGCTTAGGTCTCTATGGGCTAGCGGGTTTCCAAGAGACCCAGTACTTC
CASSLGLYGLAGFQETQYF
>TRBJ2-3|TRBV11-2|TRBD2|-
TGTGCCAGCAGCTCGCCGACTAGCTCTAGCACAGATACGCAGTATTTT
CASSSPTSSSTDTQYF
>TRBJ2-2|TRBV7-9|-|-
TGTGCCAGCAGCTTTACACTAGGGACCGGGGAGCTGTTTTTT
CASSFTLGTGELFF
>TRBJ1-4|TRBV5-4|-|-
TGTGCCAGCAGCTCCGGGGGTGAAAAACTGTTTTTT
CASSSGGEKLFF
>TRBJ2-1|TRBV7-8|-|-
TGTGCCAGCAGCTTTATAGACAATGAGCAGTTCTTC
CASSFIDNEQFF
>TRBJ2-1|TRBV4-2|TRBD2|-
TGTGCCAGCAGCCAGTCCGGGACTAGCGCCTACAATGAGCAGTTCTTC
CASSQSGTSAYNEQFF
>TRBJ1-1|TRBV28|-|-
TGTGCCAGCAACGGGAACACTGAAGCTTTCTTT
CASNGNTEAFF
>TRBJ1-2|TRBV6-5|TRBD1|-
TGTGCCAGCACCCAGACAGGGGGAAATGGCTACACCTTC
CASTQTGGNGYTF
>TRBJ2-5|TRBV19|TRBD1|-
TGTGCCAGTAGTATCGTGGCAGGGGGAGAGACCCAGTACTTC
CASSIVAGGETQYF
>TRBJ1-4|TRBV9|TRBD1|-
TGTGCCAGCAAGGGGGCAGGGGCCGGCGAAAAACTGTTTTTT
CASKGAGAGEKLFF